The entry below gives a single T cell receptor (beta chain) sequence along with its context. The antigen is undetermined. The sample belongs to a study of cytomegalovirus exposure and HLA in healthy donors. Background on the study: A previous analysis identified 100 million or so unique TCR beta sequences derived from 180 million or so T cells. Regarding the study as a whole: No immune exposure information besides CMV serostatus was available.

Both 60 Vbeta primers and 13 Jbeta primers went into the PCR. Data came from immunoSEQ multiplex PCR; TCRdb stores just in-frame clones and leaves some out. The sample has roughly 76,000 clones, and its top ten clones hold around 2.4%. Germline CDR1 is SEHNR and CDR2 is FQNEAQ (reference sequence). Trimming took off 4 bases at V and 5 bases at J, with 17 bases between the two ends. The CDR3 has 15 amino acids. The donors, nominally healthy at sampling, likely had unrecorded immune exposures. The source is a female donor in good health and CMV-seropositive. The specimen was PBMCs. The chain employs TRBV7-9 and TRBJ1-2; TRBD1 might be the D (6 bases). CDR3 DNA: TGTGCCAGCAGCTCAGCGGGGGGGGCTCGGTATGGCTACACCTTC. Its translation: CASSSAGGARYGYTF.